These 5 T cell receptor beta chains were all obtained from the same sample, sequenced in a study of CD8+ T cells in alopecia areata. TCR sequencing used cDNA made by reverse transcription of extracted RNA. Profiled with immunoSEQ multiplex PCR; TCRdb holds only in-frame clones, not every one. This sample has 100,000 to 150,000 clones, with approximately 60% found just once. Documented treatment: oral pan-JAK inhibitor, 5-10 mg twice daily. The input for sequencing was CD4+ T cells sorted from blood, taken at week 4, from a patient treated with tofacitinib. The receptors were gathered from a human donor with alopecia areata.

The DNA of the CDR3 is TGCGCCAGCAGCCCTAGCGGGGGTGGAGAGACCCAGTACTTC. Translated, it gives CASSPSGGGETQYF. This sequence joins TRBV5-1 and TRBJ2-5, with 10 bases that match TRBD2. The CDR3 length is 14 residues. Germline lookup yields CDR1 SGHRS and CDR2 YFSETQ. The J segment lost 4 bases and the V segment lost 4 bases, leaving 4 bases of the junction unmatched. The entire variable domain, with the rest obtained from reference TRBV5-1 and TRBJ2-5, is as follows: KAGVTQTPRYLIKTRGQQVTLSCSPISGHRSVSWYQQTPGQGLQFLFEYFSETQRNKGNFPGRFSGRQFSNSRSEMNVSTLELGDSALYLCASSPSGGGETQYFGPGTRLLVL.

CDR3 residues: CASSPGQGNQPQHF. The CDR3 DNA is TGTGCCAGCTCCCCAGGACAGGGCAATCAGCCCCAGCATTTT. The chain employs TRBV18 and TRBJ1-5; 7 nucleotides agree with TRBD1. The J segment lost 2 bases and the V segment lost 6 bases, leaving 4 bases of the junction unmatched. The germline gives CDR1 KGHSH, CDR2 LQKENI. The CDR3 loop spans 14 amino acids. Drawing the rest from reference TRBV18 and TRBJ1-5, the complete variable domain is NAGVMQNPRHLVRRRGQEARLRCSPMKGHSHVYWYRQLPEEGLKFMVYLQKENIIDESGMPKERFSAEFPKEGPSILRIQQVVRGDSAAYFCASSPGQGNQPQHFGDGTRLSIL.

The V gene is TRBV10-3, the J gene TRBJ1-1; D is uncertain. Per germline, CDR1 ENHRY and CDR2 SYGVKD. Trimming stripped 9 bases from V and 3 bases from J, with 26 bases between. This CDR3 region has 17 residues. CDR3 nucleotides: TGTGCCATATCAGGCTCCGTCACAAGGGTGCCCTACACTGAAGCTTTCTTT. It codes for CAISGSVTRVPYTEAFF.

The V gene is TRBV4-1, the J gene TRBJ1-1; 10 nucleotides line up with TRBD1. After removal of 5 bases from V and 1 base from J, the junction contained 7 bases not matched to a gene. Germline V lookup: CDR1 MGHRA, CDR2 YSYEKL. CDR3 length: 16 amino acids. CDR3 nucleotides: TGCGCCAGCAGCTTGATGGGACAGGGGAGGAACACTGAAGCTTTCTTT. Translation: CASSLMGQGRNTEAFF.

The V call is TRBV7-9, the J call TRBJ2-5, with no clear D. Trimming shortened V by 7 bases and J by 4 bases, and 10 bases separated the two germline ends. The CDR3 spans 12 residues. In germline, CDR1 is SEHNR, CDR2 FQNEAQ (reference sequence). CDR3 loop: CASMSNRETQYF. The CDR3 bases are TGTGCCAGCATGAGCAATCGAGAGACCCAGTACTTC.